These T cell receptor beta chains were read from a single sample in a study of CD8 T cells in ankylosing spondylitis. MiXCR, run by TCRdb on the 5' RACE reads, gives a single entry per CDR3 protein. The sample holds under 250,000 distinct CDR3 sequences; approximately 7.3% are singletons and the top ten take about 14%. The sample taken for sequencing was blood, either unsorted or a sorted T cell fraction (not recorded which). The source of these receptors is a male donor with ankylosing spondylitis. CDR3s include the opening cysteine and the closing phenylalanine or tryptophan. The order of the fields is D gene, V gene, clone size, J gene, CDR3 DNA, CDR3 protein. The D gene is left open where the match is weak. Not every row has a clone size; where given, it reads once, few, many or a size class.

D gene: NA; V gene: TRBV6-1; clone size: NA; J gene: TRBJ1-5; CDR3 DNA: TGTGCCAGCACCGCCTTTGGGGGGAGCAATCAGCCCCAGCATTTT; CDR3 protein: CASTAFGGSNQPQHF
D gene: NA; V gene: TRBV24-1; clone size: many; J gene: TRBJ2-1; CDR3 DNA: TGTGCCACCAGTGATTTTGAGGGAAATGAGCAGTTCTTC; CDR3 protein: CATSDFEGNEQFF
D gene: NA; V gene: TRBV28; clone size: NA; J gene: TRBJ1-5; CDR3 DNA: TGTGCCAGCAGTTTTATAGGGAAAGGTCAGCCCCAGCATTTT; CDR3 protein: CASSFIGKGQPQHF
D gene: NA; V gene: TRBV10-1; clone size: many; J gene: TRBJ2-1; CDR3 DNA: TGCGCCAGCAGCGAGCGGCAGAGCTCCTACAATGAGCAGTTCTTC; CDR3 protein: CASSERQSSYNEQFF
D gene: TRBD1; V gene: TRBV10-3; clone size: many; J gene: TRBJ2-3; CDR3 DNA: TGTGCCATCAGGGCCGGGACAGGGGGTGAAGATACGCAGTATTTT; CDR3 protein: CAIRAGTGGEDTQYF
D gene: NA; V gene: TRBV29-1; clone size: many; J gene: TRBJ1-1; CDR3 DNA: TGCAGCGTTTCCCCTGGCAGGGCGAACACTGAAGCTTTCTTT; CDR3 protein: CSVSPGRANTEAFF
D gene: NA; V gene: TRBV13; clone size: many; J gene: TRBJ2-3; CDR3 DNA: TGTGCCAGCAGCTTAGAGGGGGAAACAGATACGCAGTATTTT; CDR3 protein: CASSLEGETDTQYF
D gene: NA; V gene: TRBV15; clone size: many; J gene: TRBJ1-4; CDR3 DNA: TGTGCCACCAGCAGAGAAGGGACAAATCCTGAAAAACTGTTTTTT; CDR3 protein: CATSREGTNPEKLFF
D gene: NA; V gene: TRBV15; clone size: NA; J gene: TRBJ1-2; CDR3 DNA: TGTGCCACGGCAGGGGTTAACTATGGCTACACCTTC; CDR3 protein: CATAGVNYGYTF
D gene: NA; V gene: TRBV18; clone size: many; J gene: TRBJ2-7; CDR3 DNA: TGTGCCAGCTCACCACCGGCGACAGTTTCCTACGAGCAGTACTTC; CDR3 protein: CASSPPATVSYEQYF
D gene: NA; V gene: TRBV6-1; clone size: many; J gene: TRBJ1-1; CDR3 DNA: TGTGCCAGCAGTGGAGGGTGGGCGAACACTGAAGCTTTCTTT; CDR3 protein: CASSGGWANTEAFF
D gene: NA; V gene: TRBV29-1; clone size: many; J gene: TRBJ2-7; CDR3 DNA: TGCAGCGTCACCGGGACGGATAACTACGAGCAGTACTTC; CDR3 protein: CSVTGTDNYEQYF
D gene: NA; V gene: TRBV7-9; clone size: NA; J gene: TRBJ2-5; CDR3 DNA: TGTGCCAGCAGCTTAGAATTTGCGGCGACAGTCCAAGAGACCCAGTACTTC; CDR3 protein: CASSLEFAATVQETQYF
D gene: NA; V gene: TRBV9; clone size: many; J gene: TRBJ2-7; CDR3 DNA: TGTGCCAGCAGCGTAGAGGACGATATCTACGAGCAGTACTTC; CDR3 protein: CASSVEDDIYEQYF
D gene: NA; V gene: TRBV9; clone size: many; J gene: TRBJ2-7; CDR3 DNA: TGTGCCTCCGGACGCTCGGAGAACGAGCAGTACTTC; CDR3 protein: CASGRSENEQYF
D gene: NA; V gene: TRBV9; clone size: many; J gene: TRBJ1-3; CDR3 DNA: TGTGCCAGCAGCCCTAACGGGGCTGGAAACACCATATATTTT; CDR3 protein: CASSPNGAGNTIYF
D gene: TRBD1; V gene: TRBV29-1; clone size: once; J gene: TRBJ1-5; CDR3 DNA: TGCAGCGTTGGGGGACAGGGGAGGCAGCCCCAGCATTTT; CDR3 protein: CSVGGQGRQPQHF
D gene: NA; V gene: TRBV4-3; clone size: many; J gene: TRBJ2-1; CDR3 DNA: TGCGCCAGCAGCCAAGATGGGACGAATGAGCAGTTCTTC; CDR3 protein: CASSQDGTNEQFF
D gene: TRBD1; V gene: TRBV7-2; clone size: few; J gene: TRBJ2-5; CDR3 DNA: TGTGCCAGCAGCTTAGTGGGGACAGGGGAGACCCAGTACTTC; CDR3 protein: CASSLVGTGETQYF
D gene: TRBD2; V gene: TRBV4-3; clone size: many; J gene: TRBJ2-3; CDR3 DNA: TGCGCCAGCAGCCAGGAAGGGACTAATGCAGATACGCAGTATTTT; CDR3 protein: CASSQEGTNADTQYF
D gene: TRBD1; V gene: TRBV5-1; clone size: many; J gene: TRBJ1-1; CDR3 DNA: TGCGCCAGCAGCTTGGAAGTAGGGGGCAGGACTGAAGCTTTCTTT; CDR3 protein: CASSLEVGGRTEAFF
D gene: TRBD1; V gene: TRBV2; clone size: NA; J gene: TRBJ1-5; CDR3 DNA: TGTGCCAGCAGCGGATGGACAGGGCCTAATCAGCCCCAGCATTTT; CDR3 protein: CASSGWTGPNQPQHF
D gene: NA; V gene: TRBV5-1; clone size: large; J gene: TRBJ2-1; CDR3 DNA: TGCGCCAGCAGCCCGACCTCAAATGAGCAGTTCTTC; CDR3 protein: CASSPTSNEQFF
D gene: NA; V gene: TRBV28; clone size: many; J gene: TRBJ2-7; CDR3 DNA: TGTGCCAGTGGACTGTTTTACGAGCAGTACTTC; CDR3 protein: CASGLFYEQYF
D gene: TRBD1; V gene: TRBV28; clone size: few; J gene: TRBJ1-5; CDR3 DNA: TGTGCCAGCAGAGGACAGGGGAGGAATCAGCCCCAGCATTTT; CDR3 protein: CASRGQGRNQPQHF
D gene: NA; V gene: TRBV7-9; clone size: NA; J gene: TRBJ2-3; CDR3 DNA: TGTGCCAGCAGTCTAATGGATACGCAGTATTTT; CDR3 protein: CASSLMDTQYF
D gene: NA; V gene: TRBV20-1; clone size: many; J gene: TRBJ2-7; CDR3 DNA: TGCAGTGCTAGAGTCAAATACGAGCAGTACTTC; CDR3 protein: CSARVKYEQYF
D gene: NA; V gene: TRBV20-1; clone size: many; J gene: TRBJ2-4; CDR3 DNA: TGCAGTGCTAGAGTTAGGCGTCGCATTGGGGACATTCAGTACTTC; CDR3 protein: CSARVRRRIGDIQYF
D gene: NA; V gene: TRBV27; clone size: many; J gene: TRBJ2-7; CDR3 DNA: TGTGCCAGCAGTTTCCGTCGCGGGTCCTACGAGCAGTACTTC; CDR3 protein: CASSFRRGSYEQYF
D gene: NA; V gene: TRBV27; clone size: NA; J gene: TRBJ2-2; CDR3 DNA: TGTGCCAGCAGTGAATTGAGCGGGGAGCTGTTTTTT; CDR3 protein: CASSELSGELFF
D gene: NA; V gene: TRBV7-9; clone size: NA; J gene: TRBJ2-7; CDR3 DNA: TGTGCCAGCAGCTTAGGTGTGCTCCTCTCCTACGAGCAGTACTTC; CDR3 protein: CASSLGVLLSYEQYF
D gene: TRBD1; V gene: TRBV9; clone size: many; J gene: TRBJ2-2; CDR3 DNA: TGTGCCAGCAGCAAACGGACAGGCGCGAACACCGGGGAGCTGTTTTTT; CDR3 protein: CASSKRTGANTGELFF